One sample yielded the 20 T cell receptor beta chains listed below, sequenced in a study of CD8+ T cells in alopecia areata. Following extraction, RNA underwent reverse transcription to cDNA, which served as the sequencing template. Using immunoSEQ multiplex PCR, the repertoire was profiled, and TCRdb retains in-frame clones only, with some absent. This sample has hundreds of thousands of clones; more than 45% occur once, and the top ten carry 0.45%. The starting material was CD4+ T cells sorted from blood, obtained at week 0. These receptors all come from a human donor with alopecia areata.

This clone came up many times. V is TRBV7-8 and J is TRBJ1-1; possibly TRBD1 for D (5 bases). CDR3 size: 12 residues. Germline CDR1 reads SGHVS; CDR2 reads FQNEAQ. Between the trimmed V and J ends, which lost 5 bases and 4 bases, there was a span of 8 bases. CDR3: CASSQGVTEAFF. The CDR3 nucleotides read TGTGCCAGCAGCCAAGGGGTCACTGAAGCTTTCTTT. Based on the CDR3 plus reference TRBV7-8 and TRBJ1-1, the full variable domain is GAGVSQSPRYKVAKRGQDVALRCDPISGHVSLFWYQQALGQGPEFLTYFQNEAQLDKSGLPSDRFFAERPEGSVSTLKIQRTQQEDSAVYLCASSQGVTEAFFGQGTRLTVV.

V gene TRBV14 combines with J gene TRBJ2-7; D ambiguous. This CDR3 spans 13 amino acids. The V gene lost 4 bases and the J gene lost 7 bases, with 14 bases spanning the gap. CDR1 and CDR2 from the germline V gene are SGHDN and FVKESK. CDR3 residues: CASSLGTVGEQYF. The CDR3 nucleotides read TGTGCCAGCAGCCTGGGCACAGTCGGGGAGCAGTACTTC.

In this sample, this clone turned up once. The rearrangement uses TRBV30 and TRBJ1-2, with D possibly matching TRBD1 (5 bases). Trimming shortened V by 0 bases and J by 4 bases, and 12 bases separated the two germline ends. CDR3 length: 14 amino acids. Germline CDR1 is GTSNPN and CDR2 is SVGIG (reference sequence). This CDR3 is CAWSVTGRSYGYTF. Written as DNA, the CDR3 is TGTGCCTGGAGTGTAACAGGAAGAAGCTATGGCTACACCTTC.

The chain couples TRBV30 to TRBJ2-3; 12 positions match TRBD2. With 2 bases clipped from V and 0 bases from J, the junction kept 9 bases outside the gene matches. Germline CDR1 is GTSNPN and CDR2 is SVGIG (reference sequence). This CDR3 is 18 amino acids long. The CDR3 region has the DNA TGTGCCTGGAGTCTAAGACTAGCGGGGGACCCTAGCACAGATACGCAGTATTTT. Amino acids: CAWSLRLAGDPSTDTQYF.

This chain uses TRBV2 with TRBJ2-2, with 11 nucleotides matching TRBD2. Per germline, CDR1 SNHLY and CDR2 FYNNEI. V trimming: 8 bases; J trimming: 2 bases; junction bases outside the gene matches: 16. CDR3 length: 19 residues. The CDR3 sequence is CASRRTPTGTSGNTGELFF. The CDR3 DNA reads TGTGCCAGCCGACGAACCCCGACCGGGACTAGCGGAAACACCGGGGAGCTGTTTTTT.

The CDR3, as DNA: TGCAGCGTTGCTTCATTCGGGGGACAGGGACTTTCCTCCTACGAGCAGTACTTC. Protein sequence: CSVASFGGQGLSSYEQYF. The chain uses TRBV29-1 and TRBJ2-7; TRBD1 matches at 9 bases. J was trimmed by 0 bases and V by 4 bases; bases with no gene match: 16. The CDR3 spans 18 residues. From germline, CDR1 is SQVTM and CDR2 ANQGSEA.

In its sample, this clone was seen a few times. The rearrangement links TRBV29-1 to TRBJ2-1; 10 bases line up with TRBD1. The CDR3 has 13 amino acids. Germline CDR1 SQVTM, CDR2 ANQGSEA. V lost 7 bases to trimming and J lost 10 bases; unmatched junction nucleotides: 10. The CDR3 DNA reads TGCAGCGCGGACAGGGGGGCCGCGGGGGAGCAGTTCTTC. Protein sequence: CSADRGAAGEQFF.

A few counts support this clone. The chain carries TRBV19 and TRBJ2-7; 8 bases are a match to TRBD1. There are 12 residues in the CDR3. V was pared by 10 bases and J by 3 bases, with 5 bases of the junction left unmatched. CDR1 is LNHDA and CDR2 is SQIVND in the germline V gene (reference sequence). CDR3 DNA sequence: TGTGCCATCAGGGACAGGAGCTACGAGCAGTACTTC. Amino acid sequence: CAIRDRSYEQYF. The complete variable domain, with remaining parts taken from reference TRBV19 and TRBJ2-7, reads DGGITQSPKYLFRKEGQNVTLSCEQNLNHDAMYWYRQDPGQGLRLIYYSQIVNDFQKGDIAEGYSVSREKKESFPLTVTSAQKNPTAFYLCAIRDRSYEQYFGPGTRLTVT.

This rearrangement joins TRBV7-8 to TRBJ2-1; 10 nucleotides line up with TRBD2. CDR3 size: 17 residues. The germline gives CDR1 SGHVS, CDR2 FQNEAQ. J lost 2 bases, V lost 1 base, and 5 bases had no gene match. DNA of the CDR3: TGTGCCAGCAGCTTAGTTCCAACTAGCGGGGCCTACAATGAGCAGTTCTTC. Translation: CASSLVPTSGAYNEQFF. The variable domain in full, with the rest retrieved from reference TRBV7-8 and TRBJ2-1, is GAGVSQSPRYKVAKRGQDVALRCDPISGHVSLFWYQQALGQGPEFLTYFQNEAQLDKSGLPSDRFFAERPEGSVSTLKIQRTQQEDSAVYLCASSLVPTSGAYNEQFFGPGTRLTVL.

The rearrangement uses TRBV15 and TRBJ2-5, with D unresolved. CDR1 and CDR2 (germline): LNHNV, YYDKDF (reference sequence). Between the trimmed V and J ends, which lost 8 bases and 2 bases, there was a span of 12 bases. The CDR3 runs 13 residues. This chain's CDR3 is CATAIGPQETQYF. For the CDR3, the DNA is TGTGCCACCGCAATAGGGCCTCAAGAGACCCAGTACTTC.

The CDR3: CAWSLRDSPAYSADTQYF. CDR3 in DNA: TGTGCCTGGTCCCTACGGGACAGTCCAGCTTATTCGGCAGATACGCAGTATTTT. This chain links TRBV30 with TRBJ2-3; 7 nucleotides match TRBD1. Germline V CDR1 and CDR2: GTSNPN, SVGIG (reference sequence). V lost 5 bases, J lost 4 bases, and 21 bases stayed unmatched. The CDR3 sequence is 18 residues long.

This clone occurred a few times. The chain is built from TRBV29-1 and TRBJ2-7, with D unclear. V dropped 7 bases and J dropped 3 bases, with 10 bases sitting between them. CDR1 SQVTM and CDR2 ANQGSEA come from the germline V gene. This CDR3 region has 11 residues. This CDR3 is CSAGDFYEQYF. The CDR3 coding sequence is TGCAGCGCTGGAGATTTCTACGAGCAGTACTTC.

The chain links TRBV29-1 to TRBJ1-1; the match to TRBD1 covers 7 bases. The V gene's germline CDR1 is SQVTM and CDR2 ANQGSEA. The CDR3 runs 13 residues. With V trimmed by 7 bases and J by 0 bases, 5 bases remained unmatched. CDR3 in amino acids: CSAWGQMNTEAFF. The CDR3 DNA sequence: TGCAGCGCCTGGGGACAGATGAACACTGAAGCTTTCTTT.

The V and J genes are TRBV7-2 and TRBJ2-1; maybe TRBD2 (5 bases). Germline V gives CDR1 SGHTA, CDR2 FQGNSA. This CDR3 has 14 residues. V was shortened by 1 base and J by 7 bases, with 11 bases between the two germline ends. The CDR3 region has the DNA TGTGCCAGCAGCTTAGAGGCTAGCTGGAATGAGCAGTTCTTC. Its protein is CASSLEASWNEQFF. Full variable domain (rest looked up from reference TRBV7-2 and TRBJ2-1): GAGVSQSPSNKVTEKGKDVELRCDPISGHTALYWYRQSLGQGLEFLIYFQGNSAPDKSGLPSDRFSAERTGGSVSTLTIQRTQQEDSAVYLCASSLEASWNEQFFGPGTRLTVL.

The rearrangement joins TRBV5-4 to TRBJ2-3; TRBD2 agrees at 10 bases. Germline CDR1 SGHNT, CDR2 YYREEE (reference sequence). The J segment lost 0 bases and the V segment lost 5 bases, leaving 0 bases of the junction unmatched. This CDR3 comprises 14 residues. The CDR3 sequence: CASRLAGSTDTQYF. Written as DNA, the CDR3 is TGTGCCAGCAGACTAGCGGGGAGCACAGATACGCAGTATTTT.

This clone appeared many times. This chain joins TRBV7-9 and TRBJ1-2; 7 positions match TRBD1. The germline CDR1 and CDR2 sequences are SEHNR and FQNEAQ (reference sequence). The junction had 14 bases not matched to a gene; V was cut back by 5 bases and J by 8 bases. This CDR3 comprises 15 residues. CDR3 sequence (DNA): TGTGCCAGCAGCGCAAATCAGGGGGGAGTAGACGGCTACACCTTC. It specifies CASSANQGGVDGYTF.

This clone appeared a few times. The chain employs TRBV7-9 and TRBJ2-3; TRBD1 agrees at 10 bases. There are 15 residues in the CDR3. Germline V gene lookup returns CDR1 SEHNR and CDR2 FQNEAQ (reference sequence). V trimming: 5 bases; J trimming: 5 bases; junction bases outside the gene matches: 7. The CDR3 sequence is CASSNRQGAGDTQYF. CDR3 DNA: TGTGCCAGCAGCAACCGACAGGGGGCCGGAGATACGCAGTATTTT.

CDR3 loop: CASSFGQTTNYGYTF. The CDR3 bases are TGCGCCAGCAGCTTTGGGCAGACTACCAACTATGGCTACACCTTC. The V call is TRBV5-1, the J call TRBJ1-2; D unclear. V was pared by 2 bases and J by 2 bases, with 13 bases between. This CDR3 spans 15 amino acids. Germline loops: CDR1 SGHRS, CDR2 YFSETQ.

This clone was picked up a small number of times. This chain's CDR3 is CASSLFSGRDGDTQYF. CDR3 coding DNA: TGTGCCAGCAGTTTATTCAGCGGGAGGGATGGGGATACGCAGTATTTT. The V gene is TRBV27, the J gene TRBJ2-3; 10 bases are shared with TRBD2. CDR1 and CDR2 (germline): MNHEY, SMNVEV (reference sequence). This CDR3 is 16 amino acids long. The V and J ends lost 1 base and 6 bases, in that order; junction bases with no gene match: 7.

The chain uses TRBV9 and TRBJ1-6; 8 positions match TRBD1. This CDR3 is 17 amino acids long. Germline trimming cut 1 base from V and 8 bases from J; bases unmatched to any gene: 11. Germline CDR1 reads SGDLS; CDR2 reads YYNGEE. The DNA for the CDR3 is TGTGCCAGCAGCGTAACAACCGGGACAGGAGTTTATTCACCCCTCCACTTT. Translated, it gives CASSVTTGTGVYSPLHF.